This T cell receptor (beta chain) was captured by sequencing in a study of cytomegalovirus exposure and HLA in healthy donors. Findings and caveats of the study: The authors listed 164 TCR beta chains as cytomegalovirus-associated. In presence/absence analyses, roughly uniform sequencing depth across donors was assumed. What a later analysis showed was that several of the most significant clusters appeared linked to common viral pathogens. High specificity and sensitivity for cytomegalovirus status were reported for the classifier.

The CDR3 length is 13 residues. Per germline, CDR1 MDHEN and CDR2 SYDVKM. Between the trimmed V and J ends, which lost 4 bases and 14 bases, there was a span of 18 bases. Remarks on this clone: The antigen is undetermined.

In the PCR, 60 Vbeta and 13 Jbeta primers were used. Repertoires were generated with immunoSEQ multiplex PCR, while TCRdb's copy carries only in-frame clones and drops some. The table lists roughly 120,000 clones, 77% of them singletons. Sequences were obtained from PBMCs. The sequence was collected from a man aged 50-59 years in good health and CMV-seropositive. The chain has TRBV28 and TRBJ2-1, with a tentative D call TRBD2 (5 bases). CDR3 sequence (DNA): TGTGCCAGCAGTTCGGGGTCCTCCGGGTATGAGTTCTTC. The encoded protein is CASSSGSSGYEFF.